This T cell receptor (beta chain) came from a study of OX40 agonist ivuxolimab in advanced cancers. Turning to the study itself: It was ivuxolimab, an agonistic anti-OX40 (CD134) antibody, that patients were treated with.

Using immunoSEQ multiplex PCR, the repertoire was profiled, and TCRdb retains in-frame clones only, with some absent. The sample includes about 50,000 clones, roughly 90% of them seen just once. Losses at the gene ends were 4 bases for V and 3 bases for J; bases not matched to a gene: 10. The germline V gene has CDR1 SGHRS and CDR2 YFSETQ. CDR3 length: 16 amino acids. This clone was recorded only once. Its antigen remains unidentified. Study observations and caveats: Patients who responded partially at 0.1-3.0 mg/kg showed clonal expansion ranking among the lowest.

The sequence derives from an adult with an advanced solid tumor such as melanoma, head and neck, liver or kidney cancer. The sample in question was CD4+ or CD8+ T cells sorted from blood, obtained in a trial of the OX40 agonist ivuxolimab. The chain recombines TRBV5-1 with TRBJ1-1; 9 positions agree with TRBD1. CDR3 residues: CASSLGTGGTHTEAFF. DNA of the CDR3: TGCGCCAGCAGCCTGGGTACAGGGGGCACCCACACTGAAGCTTTCTTT.